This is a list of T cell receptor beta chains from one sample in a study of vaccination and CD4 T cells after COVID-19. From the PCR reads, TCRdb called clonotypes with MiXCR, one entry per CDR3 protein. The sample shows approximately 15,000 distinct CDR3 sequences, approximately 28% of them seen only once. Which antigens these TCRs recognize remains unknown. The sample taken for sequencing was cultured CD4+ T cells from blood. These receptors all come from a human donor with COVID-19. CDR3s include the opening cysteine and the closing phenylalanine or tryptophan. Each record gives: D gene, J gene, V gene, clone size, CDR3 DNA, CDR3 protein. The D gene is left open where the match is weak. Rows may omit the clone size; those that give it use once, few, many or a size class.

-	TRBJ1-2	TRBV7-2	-	TGTGCCAGCAGCTTAGAGGCTGGAGGGGCCACTATGAACTATGGCTACACCTTC	CASSLEAGGATMNYGYTF
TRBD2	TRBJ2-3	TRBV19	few	TGTGCCAGTAGTATCGGGGGGAATACGCAGTATTTT	CASSIGGNTQYF
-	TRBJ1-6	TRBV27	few	TGTGCCAGCAGTTTCGAGGGGGAGGTTGGTTCACCCCTCCACTTT	CASSFEGEVGSPLHF
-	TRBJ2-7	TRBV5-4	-	TGTGCCAGCAGCCCCCCTGCAGCCCAAACCTACGAGCAGTACTTC	CASSPPAAQTYEQYF
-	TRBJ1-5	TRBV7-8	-	TGTGCCAGCAGCTTAGGACAGGATGCTCAGCCCCAGCATTTT	CASSLGQDAQPQHF
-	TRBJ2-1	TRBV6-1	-	TGTGCCAGCAGGACGCTAGGGAGCTCCTACAATGAGCAGTTCTTC	CASRTLGSSYNEQFF
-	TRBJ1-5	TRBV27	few	TGTGCCAGCAGTTTAAGGTTGGGGCCAAATCAGCCCCAGCATTTT	CASSLRLGPNQPQHF
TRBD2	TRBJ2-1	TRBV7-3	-	TGTGCCAGCAGCTCCAGCGCGGGGGGCCAGCAGTTCTTC	CASSSSAGGQQFF
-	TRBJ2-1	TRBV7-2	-	TGTGCCAGCAGCTTACTCGAGGGGCGGGACAATGAGCAGTTCTTC	CASSLLEGRDNEQFF
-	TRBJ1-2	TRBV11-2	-	TGTGCCAGCAGCTTAGTCTATGGTGGCAGGGTAAGAGACGGCTACACCTTC	CASSLVYGGRVRDGYTF
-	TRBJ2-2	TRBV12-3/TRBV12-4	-	TGTGCCAGCAGTTTAGGGGAGGGGGCGCTGAACACCGGGGAGCTGTTTTTT	CASSLGEGALNTGELFF
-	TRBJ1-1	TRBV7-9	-	TGTGCCAGCAGCGGGGGACATCTCGCTGAAGCTTTCTTT	CASSGGHLAEAFF
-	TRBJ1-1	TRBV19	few	TGTGCCAGTAGTATAGAGAGGGGTGAAGCTTTCTTT	CASSIERGEAFF
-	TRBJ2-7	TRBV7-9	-	TGTGCCAGCAGGCCGGGACACGACTACGAGCAGTACTTC	CASRPGHDYEQYF
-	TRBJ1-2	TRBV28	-	TGTGCCAGCAGTTTTGTTACACCCCGAGGCTACACCTTC	CASSFVTPRGYTF
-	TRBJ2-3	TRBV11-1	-	TGTGCCGGCAGCTTCTTACTAGCGAGGGGGACAGATACGCAGTATTTT	CAGSFLLARGTDTQYF
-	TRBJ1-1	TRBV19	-	TGTGCCAGTAGTATAGTAAACGGTGGGACTGAAGCTTTCTTT	CASSIVNGGTEAFF
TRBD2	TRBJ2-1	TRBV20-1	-	TGCAGTGCTCGGCGACTCCTCGGGACTAGCGGGGGGAGCTCCTACAATGAGCAGTTCTTC	CSARRLLGTSGGSSYNEQFF
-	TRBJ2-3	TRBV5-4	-	TGTGCCAGCAGTTACTCGGGAGACACAGATACGCAGTATTTT	CASSYSGDTDTQYF
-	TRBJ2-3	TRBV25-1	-	TGTGCCAGCAGTGAATCGTCGGGACGCCGCCATACGCAGTATTTT	CASSESSGRRHTQYF
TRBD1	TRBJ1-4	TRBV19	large	TGTGCCAGTAGTCCCACCGGGACAGGTGGGAAACTGTTTTTT	CASSPTGTGGKLFF
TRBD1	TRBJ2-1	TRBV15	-	TGTGCCACCAGCAGAGACGGGACAGGGACGTACAATGAGCAGTTCTTC	CATSRDGTGTYNEQFF
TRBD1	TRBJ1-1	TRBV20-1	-	TGCAGTGCCCGCAACTTTAAACCCTCGACAGGGGGCCTTATGAACACTGAAGCTTTCTTT	CSARNFKPSTGGLMNTEAFF
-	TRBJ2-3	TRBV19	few	TGTGCCAGTAGTATAGATCAGGGGAGCACAGATACGCAGTATTTT	CASSIDQGSTDTQYF
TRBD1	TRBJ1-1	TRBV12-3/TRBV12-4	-	TGTGCCAGCAGTCGGGACAGGGCATTGACTGAAGCTTTCTTT	CASSRDRALTEAFF
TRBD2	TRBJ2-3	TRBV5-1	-	TGCGCCAGCAGCGGAGGACTAGCGGGGGGGCCCGGAGATACGCAGTATTTT	CASSGGLAGGPGDTQYF
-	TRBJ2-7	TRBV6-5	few	TGTGCCAGCAGTTACTCGGGCGTTAGCTCCTACGAGCAGTACTTC	CASSYSGVSSYEQYF
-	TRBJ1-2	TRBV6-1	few	TGTGCCAGCAGTGAATGGGACGGTACTTATGGCTACACCTTC	CASSEWDGTYGYTF
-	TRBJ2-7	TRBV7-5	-	-	CISVPEAPKMGRRRGDEQYF
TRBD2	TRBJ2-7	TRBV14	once	TGTGCCAGCAGGGCGGGGGGGTTCGGCTACGAGCAGTACTTC	CASRAGGFGYEQYF
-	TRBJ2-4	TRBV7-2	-	TGTGCCAGCAGCTTAAAGGGAGACGGGAGAAACATTCAGTACTTC	CASSLKGDGRNIQYF
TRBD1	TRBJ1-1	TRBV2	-	TGTGCCAGCAGTGATGGCAGGGGGCGAGGCACTGAAGCTTTCTTT	CASSDGRGRGTEAFF
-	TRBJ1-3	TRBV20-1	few	TGCAGTGCTAGTCCAGCAGGGCAAAGGCCTGGAAACACCATATATTTT	CSASPAGQRPGNTIYF
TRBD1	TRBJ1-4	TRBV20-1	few	TGCAGTGCTACAGACAGGGGTGGTGAAAAACTGTTTTTT	CSATDRGGEKLFF
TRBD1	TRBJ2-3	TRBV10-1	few	TGCGCCAGCAGTCCCGATCGGACAGGCCCCACAGATACGCAGTATTTT	CASSPDRTGPTDTQYF
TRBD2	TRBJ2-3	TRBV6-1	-	TGTGCCAGCAGTGAAGCAGGGGTAGCGGGGGGTTACACAGATACGCAGTATTTT	CASSEAGVAGGYTDTQYF
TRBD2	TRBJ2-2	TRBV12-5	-	TGTGCTAGTGGTTTGCTCCTAGCGGTGAACACCGGGGAGCTGTTTTTT	CASGLLLAVNTGELFF
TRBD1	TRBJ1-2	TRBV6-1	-	TGTGCCAGCAGTGCGAGACAGGGGGCGAACTATGGCTACACCTTC	CASSARQGANYGYTF
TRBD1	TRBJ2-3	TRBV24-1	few	TGTGCCACCAGTCGTCCAGGGGGTCAAGGAGATACGCAGTATTTT	CATSRPGGQGDTQYF
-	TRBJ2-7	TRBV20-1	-	TGCAGTGCTAGAGCTAGGGGGGCGTCCCCCTACGAGCAGTACTTC	CSARARGASPYEQYF
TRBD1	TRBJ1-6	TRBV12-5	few	TGTGCTAGTGCCGTACAGGGGAGCTCCTATAATTCACCCCTCCACTTT	CASAVQGSSYNSPLHF
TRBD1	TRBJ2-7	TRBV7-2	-	TGTGCCAGCAGCACAACCGGGACAGGGGGCTATGAGCAGTACTTC	CASSTTGTGGYEQYF
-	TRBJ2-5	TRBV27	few	TGTGCCAGCAGTTTACAGGGGAGCGGAGAGACCCAGTACTTC	CASSLQGSGETQYF
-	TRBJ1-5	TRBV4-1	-	TGCGCCAGCAGCCAAGTTCCCGGGGAGACCCAGCATTTT	CASSQVPGETQHF